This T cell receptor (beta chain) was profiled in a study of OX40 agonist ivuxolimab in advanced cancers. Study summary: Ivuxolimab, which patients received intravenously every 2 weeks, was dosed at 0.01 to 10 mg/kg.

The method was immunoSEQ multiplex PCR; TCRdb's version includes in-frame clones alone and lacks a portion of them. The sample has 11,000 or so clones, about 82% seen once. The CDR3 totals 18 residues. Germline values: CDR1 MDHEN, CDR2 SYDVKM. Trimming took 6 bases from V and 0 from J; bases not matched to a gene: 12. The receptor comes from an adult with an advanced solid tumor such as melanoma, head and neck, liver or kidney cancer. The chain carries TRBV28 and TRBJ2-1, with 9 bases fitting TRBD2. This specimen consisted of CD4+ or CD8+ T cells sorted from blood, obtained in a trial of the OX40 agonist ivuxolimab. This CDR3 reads CASRPTSGPLSSYNEQFF. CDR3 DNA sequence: TGTGCCAGCAGACCCACTAGCGGGCCCTTGAGCTCCTACAATGAGCAGTTCTTC.